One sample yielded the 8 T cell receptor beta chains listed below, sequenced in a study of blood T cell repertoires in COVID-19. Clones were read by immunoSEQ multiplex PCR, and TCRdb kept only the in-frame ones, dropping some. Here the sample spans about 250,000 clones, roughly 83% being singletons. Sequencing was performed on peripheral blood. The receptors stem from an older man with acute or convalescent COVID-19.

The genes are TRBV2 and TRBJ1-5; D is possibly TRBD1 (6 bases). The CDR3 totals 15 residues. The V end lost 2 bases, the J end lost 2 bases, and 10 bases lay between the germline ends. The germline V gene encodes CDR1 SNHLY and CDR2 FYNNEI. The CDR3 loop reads CASSENRVGNQPQHF. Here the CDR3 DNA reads TGTGCCAGCAGTGAAAACAGGGTAGGCAATCAGCCCCAGCATTTT.

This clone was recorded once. The CDR3 protein is CASRPRTSGGANEQFF. As DNA, the CDR3 is TGTGCCAGCAGACCCCGGACTAGCGGGGGGGCCAATGAGCAGTTCTTC. This chain links TRBV6-6 with TRBJ2-1; 15 bases fit TRBD2. The length of the CDR3 is 16 residues. V lost 6 bases, J lost 6 bases, and 6 bases stayed unmatched. CDR1 MNHNY and CDR2 SVGAGI come from the germline V gene (reference sequence).

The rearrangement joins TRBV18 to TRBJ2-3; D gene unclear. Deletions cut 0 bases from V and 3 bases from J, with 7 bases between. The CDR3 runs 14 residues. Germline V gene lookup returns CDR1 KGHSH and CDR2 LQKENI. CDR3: CASSPPSQTDTQYF. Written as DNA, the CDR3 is TGTGCCAGCTCACCACCCTCTCAGACAGATACGCAGTATTTT.

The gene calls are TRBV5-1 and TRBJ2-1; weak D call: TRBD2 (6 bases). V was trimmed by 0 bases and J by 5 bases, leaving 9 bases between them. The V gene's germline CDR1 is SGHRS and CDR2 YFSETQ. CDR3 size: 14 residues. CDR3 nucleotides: TGCGCCAGCAGCTTGGTTGCGGGGCACAATGAGCAGTTCTTC. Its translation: CASSLVAGHNEQFF.

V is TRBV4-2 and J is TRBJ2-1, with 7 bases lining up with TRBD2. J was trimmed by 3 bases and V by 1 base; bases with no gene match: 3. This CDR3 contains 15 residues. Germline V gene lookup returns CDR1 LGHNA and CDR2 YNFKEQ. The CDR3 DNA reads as TGTGCCAGCAGCCAAGGGGGCGGGAGCTACAATGAGCAGTTCTTC. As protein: CASSQGGGSYNEQFF.

In nucleotides, the CDR3 is TGTGCCAGCAGCCTCGGGACAGGCAACTATGGCTACACCTTC. This gives the protein CASSLGTGNYGYTF. V gene TRBV7-8 combines with J gene TRBJ1-2; 8 nucleotides align to TRBD1. Germline CDR1 SGHVS, CDR2 FQNEAQ. This CDR3 contains 14 residues. J was trimmed by 2 bases and V by 5 bases; bases with no gene match: 4.

The chain's CDR3 is CASSPDGGGTEAFF. The CDR3 nucleotides read TGCGCCAGCAGTCCGGACGGGGGTGGGACTGAAGCTTTCTTT. This chain uses TRBV5-1 with TRBJ1-1; maybe TRBD1 (5 bases). CDR1 and CDR2 (germline): SGHRS, YFSETQ. This CDR3 spans 14 amino acids. With 5 bases removed from V and 5 bases from J, the gap between germline ends came to 16 bases. Complete variable domain (other parts from reference TRBV5-1 and TRBJ1-1): KAGVTQTPRYLIKTRGQQVTLSCSPISGHRSVSWYQQTPGQGLQFLFEYFSETQRNKGNFPGRFSGRQFSNSRSEMNVSTLELGDSALYLCASSPDGGGTEAFFGQGTRLTVV.

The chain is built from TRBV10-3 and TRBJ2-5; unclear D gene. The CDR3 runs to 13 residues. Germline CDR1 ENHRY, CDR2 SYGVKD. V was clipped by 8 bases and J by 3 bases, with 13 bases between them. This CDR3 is CAIRPGPKETQYF. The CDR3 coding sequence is TGTGCCATCCGCCCGGGTCCTAAAGAGACCCAGTACTTC.